A single sample is the source of the 11 T cell receptor beta chains below, sequenced in a study of radiotherapy plus CTLA-4 blockade in lung cancer (dated by TCRdb to the late 2010s). Library construction relied on the immunoSEQ multiplex PCR assay. What TCRdb holds here is the immuneACCESS table cut down to in-frame rearrangements. Part of the clones is not present; checked against another copy, under half of the missing clones reflect an unresolved V gene, and the others are unexplained. A total of some 80,000 clones appear in this sample, under 80% of them only once. The ten largest clones represent 20% to 25% of the sample. This specimen consisted of peripheral blood, obtained from a patient treated with radiotherapy plus ipilimumab. Receptors originate from a human donor with non-small cell lung cancer whose response to radiotherapy plus ipilimumab could not be evaluated. Some clones in this sample may be carry-over from other donors' samples.

V usage is TRBV29-1 and J usage is TRBJ2-1; TRBD2 aligns across 11 bases. CDR3 length: 16 residues. V trimming: 4 bases; J trimming: 1 base; junction bases outside the gene matches: 6. Germline V gives CDR1 SQVTM, CDR2 ANQGSEA. CDR3 protein: CSVVLAGGPSYNEQFF. The DNA of the CDR3 is TGCAGCGTTGTTCTAGCGGGGGGCCCATCCTACAATGAGCAGTTCTTC.

This clone has just a few counts. The chain couples TRBV9 to TRBJ2-3; TRBD1 agrees at 7 bases. Germline V gene lookup returns CDR1 SGDLS and CDR2 YYNGEE. The CDR3 has 16 amino acids. V lost 1 base to trimming and J lost 1 base; unmatched junction nucleotides: 6. The CDR3 reads CASSVSGTERTDTQYF. The CDR3 bases are TGTGCCAGCAGCGTATCCGGGACAGAGCGCACAGATACGCAGTATTTT.

V usage is TRBV7-8 and J usage is TRBJ2-4, with D hard to call. Germline-derived CDR1 and CDR2 are SGHVS and FQNEAQ. This CDR3 contains 13 residues. V was cut by 5 bases and J by 5 bases, with 10 bases left in between. As DNA, the CDR3 is TGTGCCAGCAGCCTACCCCCGGAAAACATTCAGTACTTC. Protein: CASSLPPENIQYF.

The V gene is TRBV14, the J gene TRBJ1-1; the D gene is possibly TRBD1 (5 bases). Germline lookup yields CDR1 SGHDN and CDR2 FVKESK. V dropped 4 bases and J dropped 6 bases, with 21 bases sitting between them. CDR3 length: 16 amino acids. CDR3 DNA: TGTGCCAGCAGCCTGACGCGGGGGACTGTGATCGCTGAAGCTTTCTTT. As protein: CASSLTRGTVIAEAFF.

The gene calls are TRBV7-2 and TRBJ2-5; 9 bases map to TRBD2. Germline assignment: CDR1 SGHTA and CDR2 FQGNSA. V gave up 5 bases and J gave up 5 bases; unmatched junction bases: 6. The CDR3 sequence is 14 residues long. The CDR3, as DNA: TGTGCCAGCAGCCCGGGACTAGCCCCGGAGACCCAGTACTTC. Amino acid sequence: CASSPGLAPETQYF.

This rearrangement joins TRBV19 to TRBJ2-5; 11 bases agree with TRBD2. Germline V gives CDR1 LNHDA, CDR2 SQIVND (reference sequence). The CDR3 loop spans 15 amino acids. After removal of 4 bases from V and 2 bases from J, the junction contained 3 bases not matched to a gene. CDR3 bases: TGTGCCAGTAGTACCGGACTAGCGGGTCAAGAGACCCAGTACTTC. This sequence encodes CASSTGLAGQETQYF.

The rearrangement joins TRBV7-9 to TRBJ2-3; D is unclear. The ends were cut back, 5 bases at V and 0 bases at J, with 9 bases in the middle. The germline V gene encodes CDR1 SEHNR and CDR2 FQNEAQ (reference sequence). The CDR3 runs to 14 residues. Written as DNA, the CDR3 is TGTGCCAGCAGCGAGACTGTTAGCACAGATACGCAGTATTTT. Its translation is CASSETVSTDTQYF.

The chain couples TRBV5-1 to TRBJ1-1, with TRBD1 identical over 8 bases. CDR3 length: 13 amino acids. CDR1 SGHRS and CDR2 YFSETQ come from the germline V gene. J was trimmed by 5 bases and V by 4 bases; bases with no gene match: 4. CDR3 loop: CASSAGGGTEAFF. The CDR3 coding sequence is TGCGCCAGCAGCGCAGGGGGCGGGACTGAAGCTTTCTTT. Variable domain in full (rest from reference TRBV5-1 and TRBJ1-1): KAGVTQTPRYLIKTRGQQVTLSCSPISGHRSVSWYQQTPGQGLQFLFEYFSETQRNKGNFPGRFSGRQFSNSRSEMNVSTLELGDSALYLCASSAGGGTEAFFGQGTRLTVV.

The chain joins TRBV2 to TRBJ1-1; D remains ambiguous. Germline CDR1 and CDR2: SNHLY and FYNNEI. CDR3 length: 13 residues. The ends were cut back, 7 bases at V and 7 bases at J, with 16 bases in the middle. The CDR3, as DNA: TGTGCCAGCATAGAGGGTGTGAGAGATGAAGCTTTCTTT. It specifies CASIEGVRDEAFF.

This clone was observed a few times. The gene calls are TRBV5-1 and TRBJ1-5; possibly TRBD1 for D (5 bases). This CDR3 is built from 13 residues. Germline CDR1 is SGHRS and CDR2 is YFSETQ. V was trimmed by 5 bases and J by 4 bases, leaving 10 bases between them. The chain's CDR3 is CASRLGQNQPQHF. CDR3 nucleotides: TGCGCCAGCAGGCTGGGGCAAAATCAGCCCCAGCATTTT.

V usage is TRBV29-1 and J usage is TRBJ2-7, with D possibly matching TRBD2 (6 bases). The CDR3 runs to 13 residues. Trimming pared 6 bases from V and 3 bases from J, leaving 15 bases between. Germline V gene data show CDR1 as SQVTM and CDR2 as ANQGSEA. The CDR3 sequence is CSVNTGLDYEQYF. In nucleotides, the CDR3 is TGCAGCGTCAACACGGGACTTGACTACGAGCAGTACTTC.